This T cell receptor beta chain was sequenced for a study of T cells expressing NK-cell markers. Per germline, CDR1 SGHRS and CDR2 YFSETQ. There are 13 residues in the CDR3. Making the TCR beta cDNA relied on 5'RACE template switching with UMIs. TCRdb reprocessed the 5' RACE reads and stores each CDR3 protein as one record, lacking DNA. The table for this sample gives more than 250,000 distinct CDR3 sequences. To note about this clonotype: Its antigen remains unidentified.

Study-wide results and limits: These same clonotypes (in a few donors) also led the CD3+CD56-NKG2C+ fraction.

Sequencing input: blood T cells: a sorted CD56 or NKG2C T cell subset, CD4+ or CD8+ T cells, or bulk PBMC T cells (not recorded which). The chain carries TRBV5-1 and TRBJ1-5. This TCR derives from a young man in good health. The CDR3 is CASSPKNGEPQHF.